This T cell receptor (beta chain) is drawn from a study of T cell responses to AZD1222 COVID-19 vaccine. Overall study findings and caveats: Across spike, vaccine-associated CD4 TCRs were found, dominant at 160-218 and 743-854. Sampled repertoires all dated from after the peak T cell response. White British donors predominated, females outnumbered males, and clonal diversity was possibly underestimated.

Sequenced by immunoSEQ multiplex PCR; TCRdb stores in-frame clones only, minus some. This sample carries about 130,000 clones, just over 90% of them seen once, and the ten largest clones take approximately 9%. V was pared by 1 base and J by 2 bases, with 10 bases of the junction left unmatched. The CDR3 length is 18 residues. Per germline, CDR1 LGHNA and CDR2 YSLEER. Worth noting for this clone: Its antigen is not identified.

The sequence was obtained from an adult in good health. The material was peripheral blood, obtained on day 0 of AZD1222 vaccination. The genes are TRBV4-3 and TRBJ1-3, with TRBD1 identical over 8 bases. The CDR3 DNA sequence: TGCGCCAGCAGCCAAGGGACAGGGACGGGCGTAGCTGGAAACACCATATATTTT. Amino acid sequence: CASSQGTGTGVAGNTIYF.